These 14 T cell receptor beta chains came from one sample sequenced in a study of T cell responses to AZD1222 COVID-19 vaccine. Here immunoSEQ multiplex PCR was the method, and the copy in TCRdb shows in-frame clones only, minus some. Seen here are more than 140,000 clones, under 95% observed once, and the top ten hold around 5%. Sample: peripheral blood, taken on day 0 of AZD1222 vaccination. These receptor sequences come from an adult in good health.

This clone was seen a single time. The chain couples TRBV19 to TRBJ1-1, with 7 bases aligning to TRBD1. The CDR3 length is 14 residues. The V gene's germline CDR1 is LNHDA and CDR2 SQIVND (reference sequence). J lost 7 bases, V lost 9 bases, and 14 bases had no gene match. CDR3 coding DNA: TGTGCCAGCACGCGCACCGGGACAGACCTTGAAGCTTTCTTT. Translated, it gives CASTRTGTDLEAFF.

This chain links TRBV5-1 with TRBJ2-3, with 11 bases that match TRBD2. J lost 4 bases, V lost 2 bases, and 6 bases had no gene match. This CDR3 region has 16 residues. Germline CDR1 and CDR2: SGHRS and YFSETQ. The CDR3 reads CASSLLAGVRADTQYF. CDR3 nucleotides: TGCGCCAGCAGCTTACTAGCGGGAGTTCGCGCAGATACGCAGTATTTT.

This clone was picked up one time. The V gene is TRBV30, the J gene TRBJ1-5; D unclear. V lost 3 bases and J 4 bases, leaving 10 bases between the germline ends. The CDR3 runs 13 residues. In germline, CDR1 is GTSNPN, CDR2 SVGIG (reference sequence). CDR3 residues: CAWSYTENQPQHF. The CDR3, as DNA: TGTGCCTGGAGCTATACAGAGAATCAGCCCCAGCATTTT.

The chain uses TRBV3-1 (or the pseudogene TRBV3-2) and TRBJ1-5; 7 positions match TRBD1. Per germline, CDR1 LGHDT and CDR2 YNNKEL (reference sequence). Trimming removed 1 base from V and 8 bases from J; junction bases left unmatched: 8. This CDR3 is 15 amino acids long. The DNA for the CDR3 is TGTGCCAGCAGCCAAGGACTGACAGGGAGGAAGCCCCAGCATTTT. It specifies CASSQGLTGRKPQHF.

The CDR3 protein is CASSLIGLADNTDTQYF. Here the CDR3 DNA reads TGTGCCAGCAGTTTGATCGGGCTAGCGGATAACACAGATACGCAGTATTTT. V gene TRBV28 combines with J gene TRBJ2-3; 7 bases align to TRBD2. CDR3 length equals 17 residues. The germline gives CDR1 MDHEN, CDR2 SYDVKM. V dropped 3 bases and J dropped 2; count of bases not matched to a gene: 11.

The chain uses TRBV9 and TRBJ1-2; the D gene is possibly TRBD1 (5 bases). CDR1 is SGDLS, CDR2 YYNGEE, per germline. The CDR3 is made up of 15 amino acids. Trimming shortened V by 0 bases and J by 0 bases, and 9 bases separated the two germline ends. The CDR3 loop is CASSVAGRSNYGYTF. CDR3 DNA: TGTGCCAGCAGCGTAGCAGGGCGATCTAACTATGGCTACACCTTC.

The V gene is TRBV7-2, the J gene TRBJ2-7, with D possibly being TRBD1 (5 bases). V lost 1 base, J lost 10 bases, and 11 bases lay in between. Germline V gene lookup returns CDR1 SGHTA and CDR2 FQGNSA. The CDR3 contains 12 residues. The chain's CDR3 is CASSLDLTGQYF. The CDR3 bases are TGTGCCAGCAGCTTAGATCTCACAGGACAGTACTTC.

The chain recombines TRBV10-2 with TRBJ2-3, with D tentatively TRBD2 (5 bases). From germline, CDR1 is WSHSY and CDR2 SAAADI. The germline V and J ends were trimmed by 3 bases and 4 bases, with 11 bases remaining between them. This CDR3 has 14 residues. Here the CDR3 DNA reads TGCGCCAGCAGTGATGGCAGTAGCGCAGATACGCAGTATTTT. This gives the protein CASSDGSSADTQYF.

This clone was seen once. The chain is built from TRBV5-6 and TRBJ2-1; D unresolved. Germline V gives CDR1 SGHDT, CDR2 YYEEEE. Trimming cost V 4 bases and J 9 bases, with 11 bases left between them. The CDR3 has 12 residues. CDR3 protein: CASSTTLGEQFF. CDR3 sequence (DNA): TGTGCCAGCAGCACGACCTTAGGTGAGCAGTTCTTC. The full variable domain, in which reference TRBV5-6 and TRBJ2-1 provide the parts outside the CDR3, is DAGVTQSPTHLIKTRGQQVTLRCSPKSGHDTVSWYQQALGQGPQFIFQYYEEEERQRGNFPDRFSGHQFPNYSSELNVNALLLGDSALYLCASSTTLGEQFFGPGTRLTVL.

This clone was counted a single time. The chain uses TRBV5-4 and TRBJ2-7; TRBD1 is a possible D gene (5 bases). V dropped 4 bases and J dropped 2 bases, with 16 bases sitting between them. The CDR3 runs to 15 residues. Per germline, CDR1 SGHNT and CDR2 YYREEE (reference sequence). The CDR3 reads CASSPNPDSTYEQYF. The CDR3 bases are TGTGCCAGCAGCCCGAACCCCGACAGTACCTACGAGCAGTACTTC.

The chain carries TRBV5-4 and TRBJ1-6; tentative D call: TRBD1 (5 bases). Germline V gene sequence: CDR1 SGHNT, CDR2 YYREEE (reference sequence). The CDR3 spans 14 residues. V was trimmed by 2 bases and J by 8 bases, leaving 11 bases between them. In nucleotides, the CDR3 is TGTGCCAGCAGCTTACGGGGGGGTGATTCACCCCTCCACTTT. Translation gives CASSLRGGDSPLHF.

CDR3 sequence (DNA): TGTGCCAGCAGAGACCAGACAGGGGTATTTGGTGGCTACACCTTC. This codes for CASRDQTGVFGGYTF. The rearrangement joins TRBV28 to TRBJ1-2; 8 bases are shared with TRBD1. With V trimmed by 6 bases and J by 7 bases, 13 bases remained unmatched. CDR1 is MDHEN and CDR2 is SYDVKM in the germline V gene. CDR3 length equals 15 residues.

In this sample, this clone turned up once. The chain links TRBV5-6 to TRBJ1-1, with unresolved D. V was pared by 2 bases and J by 0 bases, with 8 bases between. The germline CDR1 and CDR2 sequences are SGHDT and YYEEEE. The CDR3 has 14 amino acids. The CDR3 protein is CASSLDDMNTEAFF. The CDR3 bases are TGTGCCAGCAGCTTAGACGACATGAACACTGAAGCTTTCTTT.

V usage is TRBV4-1 and J usage is TRBJ2-1, with D possibly matching TRBD2 (6 bases). Germline V gene sequence: CDR1 MGHRA, CDR2 YSYEKL. Deletions cut 4 bases from V and 3 bases from J, with 13 bases between. The CDR3 runs to 15 residues. The CDR3 DNA reads as TGCGCCAGCAGCCCCACCCGGGACTTCTACAATGAGCAGTTCTTC. Its protein product is CASSPTRDFYNEQFF.